These T cell receptor beta chains were read from a single sample in a study of T cells in tuberculosis. The data were produced by immunoSEQ multiplex PCR, yet TCRdb's version contains in-frame clones alone and is incomplete. The table shows roughly 34,000 clones, with roughly 90% occurring only once. Sequencing input: PBMCs. The receptor source for this set is a donor between 10 and 35 years old with latent tuberculosis or without tuberculosis infection. Some clones in this sample may be carry-over from other donors' samples. Both conserved end residues are part of each CDR3. D genes are given only for firm matches. Clone sizes are given selectively: once, few, many, or a class where the clone is expanded.

J: TRBJ2-1; V: TRBV7-2; D: TRBD2; size: NA; DNA: TGTGCCAGCAGCCCGTTAGCGGGAGGCCCGTCCTACAATGAGCAGTTCTTC; CDR3: CASSPLAGGPSYNEQFF
J: TRBJ1-6; V: TRBV27; D: TRBD1; size: NA; DNA: TGTGCCAGCAGGTATTGGCGACAGGGGGTTCGTTCACCCCTCCACTTT; CDR3: CASRYWRQGVRSPLHF
J: TRBJ2-1; V: TRBV7-8; D: NA; size: NA; DNA: TGTGCCAGCAGCTTAGGCCTAGTTTTCCTCGATGAGCAGTTCTTC; CDR3: CASSLGLVFLDEQFF
J: TRBJ1-5; V: TRBV27; D: NA; size: NA; DNA: TGTGCCAGCAGATCTGACAGCGACACTGCTAGCAATCAGCCCCAGCATTTT; CDR3: CASRSDSDTASNQPQHF
J: TRBJ1-2; V: TRBV4-1; D: NA; size: NA; DNA: TGCGCCAGCAGCCAAGGTGACAGAGATTACTATGGCTACACCTTC; CDR3: CASSQGDRDYYGYTF
J: TRBJ2-6; V: TRBV5-6; D: NA; size: NA; DNA: TGTGCCAGCAGCAGAGACAACTCCGGGGCCAACGTCCTGACTTTC; CDR3: CASSRDNSGANVLTF
J: TRBJ2-7; V: TRBV30; D: NA; size: NA; DNA: TGTGCCTGGAGTGGAGGGCTGGGGAACGAGCAGTACTTC; CDR3: CAWSGGLGNEQYF
J: TRBJ1-2; V: TRBV4-1; D: NA; size: NA; DNA: TGCGCCAGCAGCCAAGGCGGCGCGGCTCTGCGGGCGGAAGGGCGGGGTGGCTACACCTTC; CDR3: CASSQGGAALRAEGRGGYTF
J: TRBJ2-2; V: TRBV5-6; D: NA; size: NA; DNA: TGTGCCAGCAGTGCGAGTTCTGTTTACACCGGGGAGCTGTTTTTT; CDR3: CASSASSVYTGELFF
J: TRBJ2-1; V: TRBV29-1; D: TRBD1; size: NA; DNA: TGCAGCGTTAGGACAGGGGGGGGTGAGCAGTTCTTC; CDR3: CSVRTGGGEQFF
J: TRBJ2-5; V: TRBV11-2; D: NA; size: NA; DNA: TGTGCCAGCAGCTTAGATCGGGGGACAGTTGCAAAGACCCAGTACTTC; CDR3: CASSLDRGTVAKTQYF
J: TRBJ1-1; V: TRBV5-1; D: NA; size: NA; DNA: TGCGCCAGCAGCTCAGGGGATGTGAACACTGAAGCTTTCTTT; CDR3: CASSSGDVNTEAFF
J: TRBJ1-5; V: TRBV15; D: NA; size: NA; DNA: TGTGCCACCAGCAGAGCGGCGGGACAGCCCCAGCATTTT; CDR3: CATSRAAGQPQHF
J: TRBJ1-2; V: TRBV27; D: NA; size: NA; DNA: TGTGCCAGCAAAAGGGGCACGAACTATGGCTACACCTTC; CDR3: CASKRGTNYGYTF
J: TRBJ2-1; V: TRBV15; D: NA; size: NA; DNA: TGTGCCACCAGCAGAGATAGGTCAAAGCCCGAGCCGATTCAGGATGAGCAGTTCTTC; CDR3: CATSRDRSKPEPIQDEQFF
J: TRBJ2-1; V: TRBV11-2; D: NA; size: NA; DNA: TGTGCCACCTCCGCCGTTAGGAGGAACCGCTACAATGAGCAGTTCTTC; CDR3: CATSAVRRNRYNEQFF
J: TRBJ2-1; V: TRBV9; D: TRBD1; size: NA; DNA: TGTGCCAGCAGCGTAGGAGACAGGGATAGGAATGAGCAGTTCTTC; CDR3: CASSVGDRDRNEQFF
J: TRBJ1-3; V: TRBV5-6; D: NA; size: NA; DNA: TGTGCCAGCAGCTTGGAAACCGGGACTTTGGATTACTCTGGAAACACCATATATTTT; CDR3: CASSLETGTLDYSGNTIYF
J: TRBJ2-1; V: TRBV29-1; D: TRBD2; size: once; DNA: TGCAGCGTTGAATCCCGGCTAGCGGGCGGGTCACCTCAGCTCTTC; CDR3: CSVESRLAGGSPQLF
J: TRBJ2-4; V: TRBV4-2; D: TRBD2; size: NA; DNA: TGTGCCAGCAGCCAAGAGAGCGGGAGGGGAGGGAACATTCAGTACTTC; CDR3: CASSQESGRGGNIQYF
J: TRBJ2-7; V: TRBV28; D: NA; size: NA; DNA: TGTGCCAGCAGTTCTGCTCGGTTTACCTACGAGCAGTACTTC; CDR3: CASSSARFTYEQYF
J: TRBJ2-7; V: TRBV7-8; D: TRBD2; size: once; DNA: TGTGCCAGCAGCCTCCAGCGGGAGGGCCCTTACGAGCAGTACTTC; CDR3: CASSLQREGPYEQYF
J: TRBJ2-7; V: TRBV13; D: NA; size: NA; DNA: TGTGCCAGCAGCCTCTCAGGGATGTACGAGCAGTACTTC; CDR3: CASSLSGMYEQYF
J: TRBJ1-1; V: TRBV6-5; D: NA; size: NA; DNA: TGTGCCAGCAGACCAGGGGACGGGTTCACTGAAGCTTTCTTT; CDR3: CASRPGDGFTEAFF
J: TRBJ1-2; V: TRBV7-9; D: NA; size: once; DNA: TGTGCCAGCAGCTTAATTGGGCCTACCGGGACTTATGGCTACACCTTC; CDR3: CASSLIGPTGTYGYTF
J: TRBJ1-1; V: TRBV2; D: TRBD1; size: NA; DNA: TGTGCCAGCAGGGGATGGACAGGGGGGAACACTGAAGCTTTCTTT; CDR3: CASRGWTGGNTEAFF
J: TRBJ1-2; V: TRBV18; D: NA; size: NA; DNA: TGTGCCAGCTCACCTGGGACAAATTTCTATGGCTACACCTTC; CDR3: CASSPGTNFYGYTF
J: TRBJ2-5; V: TRBV2; D: NA; size: NA; DNA: TGTGCCAGCAGGGCGGAGTTCGGCGGGGAGACCCAGTACTTC; CDR3: CASRAEFGGETQYF
J: TRBJ1-1; V: TRBV28; D: NA; size: NA; DNA: TGTGCCAGCATCCGGACACAATTGAACACTGAAGCTTTCTTT; CDR3: CASIRTQLNTEAFF
J: TRBJ1-2; V: TRBV9; D: NA; size: NA; DNA: TGTGCCAGCAGCGCCGGGGGTGGCGCTTCGAACTATGGCTACACCTTC; CDR3: CASSAGGGASNYGYTF
J: TRBJ1-1; V: TRBV15; D: NA; size: NA; DNA: TGTGCCACCAGCAGAGTGAGAGGGCCGTCGGACACTGAAGCTTTCTTT; CDR3: CATSRVRGPSDTEAFF
J: TRBJ2-7; V: TRBV5-8; D: NA; size: once; DNA: TGTGCCAGCGTCCAAACCAGGACAGACACCTACGAGCAGTACTTC; CDR3: CASVQTRTDTYEQYF
J: TRBJ1-2; V: TRBV5-1; D: TRBD1; size: NA; DNA: TGCGCCAGCAGCTTGGTGGCAGGGGGCAACGGCTACACCTTC; CDR3: CASSLVAGGNGYTF
J: TRBJ1-3; V: TRBV4-1; D: TRBD1; size: NA; DNA: TGCGCCAGCAGCCAAGAGGGGACAGGACCACGCTCTGGAAACACCATATATTTT; CDR3: CASSQEGTGPRSGNTIYF
J: TRBJ1-2; V: TRBV19; D: TRBD1; size: NA; DNA: TGTGCCAGTAGCGCGGGACAGGGGGATTTCTACACCTTC; CDR3: CASSAGQGDFYTF
J: TRBJ2-7; V: TRBV5-1; D: NA; size: NA; DNA: TGCGCCAGCAGGGTTCCGGGGGCCTACGAGCAGTACTTC; CDR3: CASRVPGAYEQYF
J: TRBJ2-7; V: TRBV7-8; D: TRBD2; size: NA; DNA: TGTGCCAGCAGCCACGACCCCCCCGGGTACCTAGCGGGAGGGCGCTACGAGCAGTACTTC; CDR3: CASSHDPPGYLAGGRYEQYF
J: TRBJ2-1; V: TRBV5-6; D: TRBD2; size: NA; DNA: TGTGCCAGCAGCCCGGGACTAGCGGGGGTTAATGAGCAGTTCTTC; CDR3: CASSPGLAGVNEQFF
J: TRBJ2-7; V: TRBV4-1; D: NA; size: NA; DNA: TGCGCCAGCAGCCAAGATTGGGACACGACCTACGAGCAGTACTTC; CDR3: CASSQDWDTTYEQYF
J: TRBJ1-2; V: TRBV7-9; D: TRBD1; size: NA; DNA: TGTGCCAGCAGCGAGTCCCAGGGGGAGATTGGCTACACCTTC; CDR3: CASSESQGEIGYTF
J: TRBJ2-2; V: TRBV6-1; D: TRBD2; size: NA; DNA: TGTGCCAGCACAGGCGGGAGGGTTTCCGGGGAGCTGTTTTTT; CDR3: CASTGGRVSGELFF
J: TRBJ2-4; V: TRBV7-9; D: TRBD2; size: NA; DNA: TGTGCCAGCAGCTTCCCTAAATCTGAACGGGGGGAAGCCAAAAACATTCAGTACTTC; CDR3: CASSFPKSERGEAKNIQYF
J: TRBJ2-2; V: TRBV5-1; D: TRBD2; size: NA; DNA: TGCGCCAGCAGCTCGAACCTAACTAGCGGGAGGGTCAGCGGGGAGCTGTTTTTT; CDR3: CASSSNLTSGRVSGELFF
J: TRBJ2-3; V: TRBV28; D: TRBD2; size: NA; DNA: TGTGCCAGCAGTTCTCCGGGACTAGCGGGAGGGCAGACAGATACGCAGTATTTT; CDR3: CASSSPGLAGGQTDTQYF
J: TRBJ2-7; V: TRBV27; D: TRBD1; size: NA; DNA: TGTGCCAGCAGTTTACCAGGGGGTGGGTACGAGCAGTACTTC; CDR3: CASSLPGGGYEQYF
J: TRBJ1-3; V: TRBV7-9; D: NA; size: NA; DNA: TGTGCCAGCAGCCAAGGGAGCGAGCCTGGAAACACCATATATTTT; CDR3: CASSQGSEPGNTIYF
J: TRBJ2-7; V: TRBV11-2; D: NA; size: NA; DNA: TGTGCCAGCAGCTTAGGGGGCAGGGCTACCTACGAGCAGTACTTC; CDR3: CASSLGGRATYEQYF
J: TRBJ1-1; V: TRBV29-1; D: NA; size: NA; DNA: TGCAGCGCCCTCCCAGGGGACACTGAAGCTTTCTTT; CDR3: CSALPGDTEAFF
J: TRBJ2-6; V: TRBV2; D: NA; size: NA; DNA: TGTGCCAGCAGGGGGGAGGTCATCATGAGCTCTGGGGCCAACGTCCTGACTTTC; CDR3: CASRGEVIMSSGANVLTF
J: TRBJ2-2; V: TRBV28; D: NA; size: NA; DNA: TGTGCCAGCAGTCATCAAGGGGCAGCAAACACCGGGGAGCTGTTTTTT; CDR3: CASSHQGAANTGELFF
J: TRBJ2-1; V: TRBV5-6; D: NA; size: NA; DNA: TGTGCCAGCAGCTCCTTGCACGGGCAGGGCCCCTACAATGAGCAGTTCTTC; CDR3: CASSSLHGQGPYNEQFF